A selection of T cell receptor beta chains follows, all from one sample in a study of shared clonotypes between healthy human individuals. Assay used: immunoSEQ multiplex PCR; TCRdb lists only in-frame clones, some missing. The data contain around 1.6 million clones, under 99% of them singletons. The specimen was naive CD4+ T cells sorted from blood. These receptors originate from a young man in good health. Each CDR3 is given with its conserved first and last residue. The D gene is left open where the match is weak.

>.|TRBV11-3|TRBJ2-3
CASSFSESTDTQYF
>.|TRBV18|TRBJ2-7
CASSPGRPGSTSGYEQYF
>.|TRBV5-1|TRBJ1-1
CASSTGSPTGGFF
>.|TRBV29-1|TRBJ1-4
CSVESGGGEKLFF
>TRBD2|TRBV4-1|TRBJ2-1
CASSQIRDYAYGEQFF
>.|TRBV5-6|TRBJ1-1
CASSLTGNTEAFF
>TRBD1|TRBV5-4|TRBJ2-5
CASSPGTGVVGETQYF
>.|TRBV18|TRBJ2-3
CASSPSVLAAGGTQYF
>.|TRBV7-9|TRBJ2-1
CASSLSPKLPDEQFF
>TRBD1|TRBV25-1|TRBJ2-5
CASSAGQGPETQYF
>.|TRBV5-1|TRBJ2-1
CASSFDGSEQFF
>.|TRBV7-8|TRBJ1-3
CASSSGGISGPPAGNTIYF
>.|TRBV7-2|TRBJ1-1
CASGRGGRDEAFF
>TRBD1|TRBV19|TRBJ1-3
CASSGQGRNTIYF
>.|TRBV4-1|TRBJ2-7
CASSQVRSSYEQYF
>.|TRBV2|TRBJ1-5
CAAGQPQHF
>TRBD1|TRBV29-1|TRBJ1-2
CSVAHRGNYGYTF
>TRBD2|TRBV27|TRBJ2-2
CASSLSPASGRAGGTGELFF
>TRBD2|TRBV5-8|TRBJ2-7
CASSLPSGSRYEQYF
>TRBD1|TRBV2|TRBJ2-1
CASTGTGGRREGNEQFF
>TRBD2|TRBV19|TRBJ2-1
CASSIEASGSRYNEQFF
>.|TRBV4-1|TRBJ2-4
CASSLSAGAKNIQYF
>TRBD1|TRBV4-3|TRBJ2-7
CASSQADRDVYEQYF
>.|TRBV9|TRBJ1-2
CASSVSGYGYTF
>.|TRBV7-9|TRBJ2-2
CASSLGMADNTGELFF
>TRBD2|TRBV4-1|TRBJ2-1
CASSQAGTRAYNEQFF
>.|TRBV6-1|TRBJ2-1
CASVRSISYNEQFF
>.|TRBV5-1|TRBJ2-7
CASSSSGTQPYEQYF
>.|TRBV7-6|TRBJ2-7
CASSLGVYSYEQYF
>.|TRBV5-5|TRBJ1-5
CASSLFGGEGNQPQHF
>.|TRBV28|TRBJ2-7
CASSGPYYEQYF
>.|TRBV6-1|TRBJ1-4
CASSRQTTNEKLFF
>.|TRBV5-5|TRBJ2-7
CASSLEGGGYYEQYF
>.|TRBV5-1|TRBJ1-5
CASSLLPGGNQPQHF
>TRBD2|TRBV5-1|.
CASSNSGTISYEQYF